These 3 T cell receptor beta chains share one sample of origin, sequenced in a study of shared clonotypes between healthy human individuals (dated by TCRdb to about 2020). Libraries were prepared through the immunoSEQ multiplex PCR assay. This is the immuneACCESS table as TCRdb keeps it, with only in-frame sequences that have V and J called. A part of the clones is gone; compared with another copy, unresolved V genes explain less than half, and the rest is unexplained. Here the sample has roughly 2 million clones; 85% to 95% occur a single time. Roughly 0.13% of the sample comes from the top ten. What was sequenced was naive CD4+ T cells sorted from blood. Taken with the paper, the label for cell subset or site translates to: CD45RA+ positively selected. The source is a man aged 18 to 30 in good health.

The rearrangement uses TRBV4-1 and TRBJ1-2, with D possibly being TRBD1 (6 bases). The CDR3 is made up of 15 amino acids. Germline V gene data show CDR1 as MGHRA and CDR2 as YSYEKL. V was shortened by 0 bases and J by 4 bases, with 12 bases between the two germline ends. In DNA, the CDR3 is TGCGCCAGCAGCCAAGAAGGGGGGCTTGGCTATGGCTACACCTTC. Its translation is CASSQEGGLGYGYTF.

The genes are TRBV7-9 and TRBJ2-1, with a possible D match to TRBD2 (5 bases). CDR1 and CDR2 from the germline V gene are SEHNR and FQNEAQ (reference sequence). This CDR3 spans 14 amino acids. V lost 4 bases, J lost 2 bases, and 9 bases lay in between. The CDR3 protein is CASSSLETYNEQFF. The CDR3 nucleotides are TGTGCCAGCAGCTCACTAGAGACCTACAATGAGCAGTTCTTC.

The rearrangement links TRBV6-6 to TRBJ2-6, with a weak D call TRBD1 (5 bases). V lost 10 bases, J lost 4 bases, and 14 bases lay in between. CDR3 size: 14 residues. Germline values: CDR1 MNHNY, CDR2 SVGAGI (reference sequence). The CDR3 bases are TGTGCCACCAGGCAAGGGGTCGGGGCCAACGTCCTGACTTTC. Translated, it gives CATRQGVGANVLTF.